The sequence of this T cell receptor beta chain was determined in a study of graft-versus-host responses after intestinal transplantation. As for the study in general: Isolated intestinal, liver-intestinal, or multivisceral transplants had been given to the recipients. Whole-study findings and limits: Peak GvH clone levels in circulation were associated with early post-transplant HvG declines. Researchers found GvH clones in recipient marrow, and some showed up first in ileum or blood.

Comment on this clone: Its antigen is as yet unknown.

The trim removed 6 bases at V and 4 bases at J, leaving 6 bases unmatched. This CDR3 spans 15 amino acids. Germline V gene lookup returns CDR1 SGHDT and CDR2 YYEEEE. Method: immunoSEQ multiplex PCR; TCRdb's copy keeps in-frame clones and lacks some. The table lists around 100,000 clones, approximately 93% of them singletons. Material: unstimulated CD8+ T cells sorted from spleen or lymph node cells, obtained before intestinal transplant. The chain couples TRBV5-6 to TRBJ2-3, with 12 nucleotides matching TRBD2. The sequence came from a human donor who received an intestinal transplant. The CDR3 DNA reads as TGTGCCAGCACCCCTCCTAGCGGGGGGGCAGATACGCAGTATTTT. This codes for CASTPPSGGADTQYF.